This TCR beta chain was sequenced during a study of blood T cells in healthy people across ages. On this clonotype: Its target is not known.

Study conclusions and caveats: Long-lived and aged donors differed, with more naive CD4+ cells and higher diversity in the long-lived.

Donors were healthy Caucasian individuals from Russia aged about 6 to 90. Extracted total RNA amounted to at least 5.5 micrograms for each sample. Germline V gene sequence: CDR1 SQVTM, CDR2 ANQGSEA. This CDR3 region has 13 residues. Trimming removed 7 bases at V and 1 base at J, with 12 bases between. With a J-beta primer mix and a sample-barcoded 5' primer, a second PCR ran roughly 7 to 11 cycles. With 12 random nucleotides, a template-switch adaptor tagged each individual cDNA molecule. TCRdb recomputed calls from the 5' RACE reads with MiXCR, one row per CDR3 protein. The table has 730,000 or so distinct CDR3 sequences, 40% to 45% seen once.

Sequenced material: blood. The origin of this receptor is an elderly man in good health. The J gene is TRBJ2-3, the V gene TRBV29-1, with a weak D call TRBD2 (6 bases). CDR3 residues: CSGGVGRTDTQYF. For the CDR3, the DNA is TGCAGCGGCGGGGTGGGACGCACAGATACGCAGTATTTT.